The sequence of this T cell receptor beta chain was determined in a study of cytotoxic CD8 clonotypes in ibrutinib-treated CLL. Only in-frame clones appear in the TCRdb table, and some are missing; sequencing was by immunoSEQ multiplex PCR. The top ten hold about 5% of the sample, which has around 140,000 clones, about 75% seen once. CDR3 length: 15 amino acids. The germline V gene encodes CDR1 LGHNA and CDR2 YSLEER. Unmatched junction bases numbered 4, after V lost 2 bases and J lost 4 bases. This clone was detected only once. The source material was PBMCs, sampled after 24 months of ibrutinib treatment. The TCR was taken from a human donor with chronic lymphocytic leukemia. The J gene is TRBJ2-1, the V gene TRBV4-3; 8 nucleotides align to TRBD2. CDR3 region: CASSQPGGVYNEQFF. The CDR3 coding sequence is TGCGCCAGCAGCCAACCCGGGGGGGTTTACAATGAGCAGTTCTTC.